This TCR beta chain came from a study of PD-L1 blockade in urothelial cancer. In the study overall: Median T cell yield from blood was fewer than 150,000.

Trimming stripped 0 bases from V and 0 bases from J, with 9 bases between. Germline V CDR1 and CDR2: MNHEY, SVGAGI. The CDR3 has 15 amino acids. Time point specified: pretreatment peripheral blood. TCRdb's copy holds only in-frame clones and misses some; the assay was immunoSEQ multiplex PCR. Found here are approximately 48,000 clones, around 79% of them singletons; the top ten hold roughly a tenth. This TCR came from a man between 65 and 85 years old with urothelial cancer. The sample in question was PBMCs, obtained around atezolizumab (anti-PD-L1) treatment. V and J are TRBV6-5 and TRBJ2-7; D gene unclear. As DNA, the CDR3 is TGTGCCAGCAGTTACTCGTTGATGAGCTCCTACGAGCAGTACTTC. It is translated as CASSYSLMSSYEQYF.